This T cell receptor (beta chain) was sequenced for a study of shared clonotypes between healthy human individuals. Study-level information: A few men and a couple of women, aged 18 to 49, were donors. Study-wide points: Having only a few donors restricted how much genetic and exposure-history diversity was captured.

V dropped 5 bases and J dropped 8; count of bases not matched to a gene: 11. The CDR3 totals 14 residues. Germline V gene sequence: CDR1 MNHEY, CDR2 SMNVEV (reference sequence). Terminally differentiated effector memory CD45RA+ cells were excluded from the naive CD8 cells, which were CD45RO-negative and positively selected for CCR7. Assay execution took place at the deep level. Clones were sequenced by immunoSEQ multiplex PCR, and TCRdb holds only the in-frame ones, with some missing. The data hold some 2.1 million clones, with just under 95% observed a single time. On this clone itself: Its antigen is still unknown.

This chain connects TRBV27 to TRBJ1-1, with TRBD1 identical over 7 bases. The specimen sequenced was naive CD8+ T cells sorted from blood. This TCR came from a man aged 18 to 30 in good health. The CDR3 is CASSLIQGSSEAFF. Written as DNA, the CDR3 is TGTGCCAGCAGTCTCATACAGGGGTCCTCGGAAGCTTTCTTT.